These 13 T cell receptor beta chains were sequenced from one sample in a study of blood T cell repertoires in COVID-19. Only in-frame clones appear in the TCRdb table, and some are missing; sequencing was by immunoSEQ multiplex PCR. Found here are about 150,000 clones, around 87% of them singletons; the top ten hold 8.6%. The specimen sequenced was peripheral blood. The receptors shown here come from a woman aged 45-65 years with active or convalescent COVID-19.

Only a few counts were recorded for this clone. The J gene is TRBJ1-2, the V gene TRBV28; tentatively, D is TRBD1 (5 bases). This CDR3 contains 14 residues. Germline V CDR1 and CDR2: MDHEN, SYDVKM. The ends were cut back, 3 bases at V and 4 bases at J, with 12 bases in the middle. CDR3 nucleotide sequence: TGTGCCAGCAGTTTGAGTAGGAGGGGCTATGGCTACACCTTC. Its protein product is CASSLSRRGYGYTF.

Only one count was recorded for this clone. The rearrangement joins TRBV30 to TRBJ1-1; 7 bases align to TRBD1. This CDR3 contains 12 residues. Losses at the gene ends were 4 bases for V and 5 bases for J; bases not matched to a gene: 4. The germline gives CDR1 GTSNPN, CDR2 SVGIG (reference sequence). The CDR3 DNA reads TGTGCCTGGACCGACAGGGATACTGAAGCTTTCTTT. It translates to CAWTDRDTEAFF.

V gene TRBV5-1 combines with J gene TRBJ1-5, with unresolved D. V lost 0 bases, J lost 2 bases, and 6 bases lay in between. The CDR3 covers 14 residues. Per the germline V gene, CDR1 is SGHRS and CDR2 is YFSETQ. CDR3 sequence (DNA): TGCGCCAGCAGCTTGGCGGGTGGCAATCAGCCCCAGCATTTT. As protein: CASSLAGGNQPQHF.

DNA of the CDR3: TGCAGCGTTGTAGGACAGGGGGCGACTGAAGCTTTCTTT. Its protein product is CSVVGQGATEAFF. The V and J genes are TRBV29-1 and TRBJ1-1; 11 nucleotides line up with TRBD1. The length of the CDR3 is 13 residues. Losses at the gene ends were 4 bases for V and 5 bases for J; bases not matched to a gene: 3. CDR1 SQVTM and CDR2 ANQGSEA come from the germline V gene.

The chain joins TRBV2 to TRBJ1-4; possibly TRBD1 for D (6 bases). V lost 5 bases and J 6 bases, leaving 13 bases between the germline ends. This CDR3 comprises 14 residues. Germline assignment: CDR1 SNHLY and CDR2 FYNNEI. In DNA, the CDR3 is TGTGCCAGCAGTACCGGGACATTAGATGAAAAACTGTTTTTT. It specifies CASSTGTLDEKLFF.

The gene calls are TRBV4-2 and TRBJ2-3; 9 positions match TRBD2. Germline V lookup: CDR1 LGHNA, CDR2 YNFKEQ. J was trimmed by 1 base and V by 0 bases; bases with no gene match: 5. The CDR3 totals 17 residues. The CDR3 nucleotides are TGTGCCAGCAGCCAAGAAATAGCGGGGGTTGGCACAGATACGCAGTATTTT. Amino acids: CASSQEIAGVGTDTQYF.

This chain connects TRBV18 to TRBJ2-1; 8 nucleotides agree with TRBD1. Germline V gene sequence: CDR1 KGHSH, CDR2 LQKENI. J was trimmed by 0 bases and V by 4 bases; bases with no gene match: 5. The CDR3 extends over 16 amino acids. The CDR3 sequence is CASSRTGSDSYNEQFF. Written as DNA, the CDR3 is TGTGCCAGCTCACGGACAGGGTCCGACTCCTACAATGAGCAGTTCTTC.

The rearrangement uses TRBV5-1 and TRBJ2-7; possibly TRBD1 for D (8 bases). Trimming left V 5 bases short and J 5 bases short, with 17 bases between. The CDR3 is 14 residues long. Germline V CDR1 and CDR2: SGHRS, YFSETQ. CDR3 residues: CASSQRDRTNEQYF. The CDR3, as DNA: TGCGCCAGCAGTCAGCGGGACAGGACTAACGAGCAGTACTTC.

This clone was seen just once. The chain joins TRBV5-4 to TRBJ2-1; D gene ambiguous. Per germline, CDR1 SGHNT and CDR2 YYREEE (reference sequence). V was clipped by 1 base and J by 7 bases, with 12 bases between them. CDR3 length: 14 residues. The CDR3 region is CASSLPPPGNEQFF. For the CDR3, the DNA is TGTGCCAGCAGCTTGCCCCCCCCCGGGAATGAGCAGTTCTTC.

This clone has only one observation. This chain's CDR3 is CAAGGRGGNQPQHF. The CDR3 DNA is TGTGCAGCAGGGGGAAGGGGGGGCAATCAGCCCCAGCATTTT. The chain combines TRBV6-5 with TRBJ1-5; 7 bases fit TRBD1. The CDR3 extends over 14 amino acids. Germline assignment: CDR1 MNHEY and CDR2 SVGAGI.

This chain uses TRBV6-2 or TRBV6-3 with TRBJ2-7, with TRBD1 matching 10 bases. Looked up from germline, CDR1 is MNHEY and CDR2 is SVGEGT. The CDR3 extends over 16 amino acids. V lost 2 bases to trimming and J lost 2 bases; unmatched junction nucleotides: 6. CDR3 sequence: CASSYGTGAPPYEQYF. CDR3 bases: TGTGCCAGCAGTTACGGGACAGGGGCCCCCCCCTACGAGCAGTACTTC.

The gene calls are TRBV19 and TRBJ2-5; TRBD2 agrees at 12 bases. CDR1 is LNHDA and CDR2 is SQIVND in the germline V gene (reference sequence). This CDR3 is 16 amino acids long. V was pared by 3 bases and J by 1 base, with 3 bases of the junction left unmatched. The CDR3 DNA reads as TGTGCCAGTAGTATGAGGACTAGCGGGACCCAAGAGACCCAGTACTTC. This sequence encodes CASSMRTSGTQETQYF.

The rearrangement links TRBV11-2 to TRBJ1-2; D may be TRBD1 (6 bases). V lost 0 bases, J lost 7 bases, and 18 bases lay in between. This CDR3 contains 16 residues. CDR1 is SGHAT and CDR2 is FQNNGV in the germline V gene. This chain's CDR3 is CASSLESGGRVGGYTF. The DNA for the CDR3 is TGTGCCAGCAGCTTAGAGAGCGGGGGGCGCGTCGGTGGCTACACCTTC.